This is a list of T cell receptor beta chains from one sample in a study of T cell responses to AZD1222 COVID-19 vaccine. Generated by immunoSEQ multiplex PCR, the TCRdb table keeps only in-frame clones and is missing some. The repertoire holds 60,000 to 85,000 clones, with roughly 80% as singletons. This specimen was peripheral blood, taken 28 days after the second dose of the MenACWY control vaccine. These receptors were collected from an adult who received the MenACWY meningococcal vaccine as a control. The CDR3 runs from the conserved cysteine through the conserved F or W. D genes are given only for firm matches. Clone size is shown for a subset of rows, as once, few, many or a class of expanded clone.

j_call | v_call | clone_size | d_call | cdr3_aa | cdr3_nt
TRBJ2-4 | TRBV28 | - | - | CASRGIRTTKNIQYF | TGTGCCAGCAGGGGTATAAGGACCACCAAAAACATTCAGTACTTC
TRBJ2-6 | TRBV7-9 | few | - | CASSPTIRSGANVLTF | TGTGCCAGCAGCCCGACTATTCGCTCTGGGGCCAACGTCCTGACTTTC
TRBJ2-2 | TRBV30 | - | - | CARWETTGELFF | TGTGCCAGATGGGAGACCACCGGGGAGCTGTTTTTT
TRBJ2-4 | TRBV18 | - | TRBD1 | CASSPPNRGNIQYF | TGTGCCAGCTCACCACCAAACAGGGGGAACATTCAGTACTTC
TRBJ2-3 | TRBV28 | - | - | CASQERGGATDTQYF | TGTGCCAGCCAGGAACGAGGGGGGGCAACAGATACGCAGTATTTT
TRBJ1-2 | TRBV30 | once | - | CAWSHGGGGYTF | TGTGCCTGGTCCCACGGTGGGGGGGGCTACACCTTC
TRBJ2-1 | TRBV2 | - | TRBD2 | CASRVGTSVRNEQFF | TGTGCCTCCAGGGTGGGGACTAGCGTTCGCAATGAGCAGTTCTTC
TRBJ2-5 | TRBV6-2/TRBV6-3 | - | TRBD2 | CPRSGGRGPFQETQYF | TGTCCCCGCAGCGGGGGGCGGGGGCCCTTCCAAGAGACCCAGTACTTC
TRBJ2-5 | TRBV7-2 | - | TRBD2 | CASSLGTSAETQYF | TGTGCCAGCAGCCTCGGGACTAGCGCGGAGACCCAGTACTTC
TRBJ1-1 | TRBV5-4 | - | - | CASSSGLIDTEAFF | TGTGCCAGCAGCTCCGGACTGATTGACACTGAAGCTTTCTTT
TRBJ2-7 | TRBV6-5 | - | TRBD2 | CASRLLSGNNEQYF | TGTGCCAGCAGACTACTGAGCGGGAACAACGAGCAGTACTTC
TRBJ1-3 | TRBV28 | - | - | CASRPSLGDGNTIYF | TGTGCCAGCAGGCCCAGCCTGGGGGATGGAAACACCATATATTTT
TRBJ2-1 | TRBV19 | - | - | CASNRPGSHNEQFF | TGTGCCAGTAATAGGCCGGGGAGCCACAATGAGCAGTTCTTC
TRBJ1-6 | TRBV14 | once | TRBD1 | CASSQGPGQGNSPLHF | TGTGCCAGCAGCCAGGGGCCGGGACAGGGAAATTCACCCCTCCACTTT
TRBJ1-2 | TRBV15 | once | - | CATSRDRGYTF | TGTGCCACCAGCAGGGACCGGGGCTACACCTTC
TRBJ2-3 | TRBV28 | - | - | CASFPAGGPAYTDTQYF | TGTGCCAGCTTCCCCGCCGGGGGGCCTGCCTACACAGATACGCAGTATTTT
TRBJ2-2 | TRBV6-2/TRBV6-3 | - | - | CASSYEGFTGELFF | TGTGCCAGCAGTTACGAGGGGTTTACCGGGGAGCTGTTTTTT
TRBJ1-4 | TRBV3-1/TRBV3-2 | - | - | CASSQQLNEKLFF | TGTGCCAGCAGCCAACAGCTAAATGAAAAACTGTTTTTT
TRBJ2-3 | TRBV9 | - | TRBD2 | CASSVGVGRASDTQYF | TGTGCCAGCAGCGTAGGTGTCGGGAGGGCCTCAGATACGCAGTATTTT
TRBJ2-1 | TRBV19 | - | TRBD1 | CASSRTGYEQFF | TGTGCCAGTAGTCGGACAGGATATGAGCAGTTCTTC
TRBJ1-6 | TRBV5-6 | - | - | CASSILARENSPLHF | TGTGCCAGCAGCATTTTAGCCCGGGAGAATTCACCCCTCCACTTT
TRBJ1-1 | TRBV6-2/TRBV6-3 | medium-sized | - | CASSYADYTEAFF | TGTGCCAGCAGTTATGCGGATTACACTGAAGCTTTCTTT
TRBJ2-1 | TRBV5-6 | - | TRBD2 | CASSPARLALYNEQFF | TGTGCCAGCAGCCCCGCTCGACTAGCCCTTTACAATGAGCAGTTCTTC
TRBJ2-5 | TRBV6-2/TRBV6-3 | - | TRBD2 | CASSSYLAGLSKETQYF | TGTGCCAGCAGTTCATACCTTGCGGGACTATCAAAGGAGACCCAGTACTTC
TRBJ1-2 | TRBV3-1/TRBV3-2 | - | TRBD1 | CASSSSDRGGYGYTF | TGTGCCAGCAGCTCTTCGGACAGGGGGGGATATGGCTACACCTTC
TRBJ1-5 | TRBV28 | - | - | CASSFFSLRDSNQPQHF | TGTGCCAGCAGTTTTTTTTCCCTCAGAGATAGCAATCAGCCCCAGCATTTT
TRBJ2-5 | TRBV2 | - | TRBD1 | CAGNRGPQETQYF | TGTGCCGGGAACAGGGGTCCTCAAGAGACCCAGTACTTC
TRBJ2-5 | TRBV5-6 | - | - | CASRLANSDRGKYQETQYF | TGTGCCAGCAGACTAGCTAATTCGGACAGAGGAAAGTACCAAGAGACCCAGTACTTC
TRBJ1-2 | TRBV30 | once | - | CAWNGAGDYGYTF | TGTGCCTGGAATGGGGCAGGCGACTATGGCTACACCTTC
TRBJ1-1 | TRBV14 | - | - | CASSQDPWTEAFF | TGTGCCAGCAGCCAAGATCCGTGGACTGAAGCTTTCTTT
TRBJ2-6 | TRBV13 | many | - | CASRAGVGANVLTF | TGTGCCAGCAGGGCAGGGGTTGGGGCCAACGTCCTGACTTTC
TRBJ1-1 | TRBV15 | few | - | CATSREKWGNTEAFF | TGTGCCACCAGCAGAGAGAAATGGGGAAACACTGAAGCTTTCTTT
TRBJ2-3 | TRBV24-1 | - | - | CATSGPHGGRNTDTQYF | TGTGCCACCAGTGGCCCCCACGGGGGGCGGAACACAGATACGCAGTATTTT
TRBJ2-7 | TRBV5-5 | - | TRBD2 | CASSQTSGRALTIYEQYF | TGTGCCAGCAGCCAGACTAGCGGGAGGGCCCTCACCATATACGAGCAGTACTTC
TRBJ2-2 | TRBV28 | - | - | CASLTANTGELFF | TGTGCCAGCCTGACAGCCAACACCGGGGAGCTGTTTTTT
TRBJ1-2 | TRBV5-4 | - | - | CASRYWGAYGYTF | TGTGCCAGCAGATATTGGGGGGCCTATGGCTACACCTTC
TRBJ2-1 | TRBV5-1 | - | - | CASSLAVQGSEQFF | TGCGCCAGCAGCTTGGCCGTACAGGGATCGGAGCAGTTCTTC
TRBJ1-1 | TRBV30 | - | TRBD1 | CAWRPDRDTEAFF | TGTGCCTGGAGGCCCGACAGGGACACTGAAGCTTTCTTT
TRBJ1-6 | TRBV4-2 | - | - | CASSQDLSARGTLHF | TGTGCCAGCAGCCAAGATCTCAGCGCCCGGGGTACCCTCCACTTT
TRBJ2-7 | TRBV5-5 | once | - | CASSLGGRNEQYF | TGTGCCAGCAGCTTGGGGGGGAGAAACGAGCAGTACTTC
TRBJ1-4 | TRBV6-5 | - | - | CASRAQDNNEKLFF | TGTGCCAGCCGGGCACAGGACAATAATGAAAAACTGTTTTTT
TRBJ2-2 | TRBV18 | once | - | CASSPRQDTTGELFF | TGTGCCAGCTCACCGAGACAGGATACTACCGGGGAGCTGTTTTTT